These 23 T cell receptor beta chains came from one sample sequenced in a study of blood T cell repertoires in COVID-19. Here immunoSEQ multiplex PCR was the method, and the copy in TCRdb shows in-frame clones only, minus some. The sample lists 160,000 or so clones; around 80% were seen once. The sequencing sample was made of peripheral blood. Every receptor here comes from a man between 60 and 70 years old with active or convalescent COVID-19.

The chain carries TRBV6-5 and TRBJ1-1, with 10 bases identical to TRBD1. Germline V gene data show CDR1 as MNHEY and CDR2 as SVGAGI. The CDR3 extends over 16 amino acids. With V trimmed by 2 bases and J by 5 bases, 8 bases remained unmatched. This CDR3 reads CASSYGDRGLRTEAFF. The CDR3 coding sequence is TGTGCCAGCAGTTACGGCGACAGGGGGCTTCGGACTGAAGCTTTCTTT.

The rearrangement links TRBV5-1 to TRBJ1-4, with a weak D call TRBD1 (6 bases). The germline CDR1 and CDR2 sequences are SGHRS and YFSETQ. V was shortened by 7 bases and J by 7 bases, with 14 bases between the two germline ends. The CDR3 contains 13 residues. The CDR3 reads CASANRAGEKLFF. CDR3 sequence (DNA): TGCGCCAGCGCCAACAGGGCCGGTGAAAAACTGTTTTTT.

This chain links TRBV5-4 with TRBJ1-2; D not resolved. CDR3 size: 15 residues. Germline V gene sequence: CDR1 SGHNT, CDR2 YYREEE (reference sequence). The ends were cut back, 1 base at V and 8 bases at J, with 18 bases in the middle. The CDR3 here is CASSLSLDFSGGYTF. The DNA of the CDR3 is TGTGCCAGCAGCTTGTCCCTGGACTTCTCGGGAGGCTACACCTTC.

This sequence joins TRBV19 and TRBJ2-1; TRBD2 matches at 7 bases. With 5 bases clipped from V and 0 bases from J, the junction kept 19 bases outside the gene matches. The germline V gene has CDR1 LNHDA and CDR2 SQIVND (reference sequence). The CDR3 is 20 residues long. The CDR3 sequence is CASSPLMAGVDSSSYNEQFF. CDR3 bases: TGTGCCAGTAGTCCGCTCATGGCGGGAGTAGATTCGAGCTCCTACAATGAGCAGTTCTTC.

This clone was picked up one time. The V call is TRBV6-5, the J call TRBJ1-1; D not certain. The germline V and J ends were trimmed by 6 bases and 0 bases, with 11 bases remaining between them. This CDR3 comprises 14 residues. The germline V gene has CDR1 MNHEY and CDR2 SVGAGI. CDR3 protein: CASSVQTMNTEAFF. The CDR3 bases are TGTGCCAGCAGCGTACAGACAATGAACACTGAAGCTTTCTTT.

The chain is built from TRBV23-1 and TRBJ2-2; 8 nucleotides match TRBD1. TRBV23-1 is filed as an ORF, its function uncertain. With 1 base clipped from V and 2 bases from J, the junction kept 6 bases outside the gene matches. The CDR3 loop spans 17 amino acids. CDR3 residues: CASSQLSSGGNTGELFF. CDR3 nucleotides: TGCGCCAGCAGTCAATTAAGTTCAGGGGGCAACACCGGGGAGCTGTTTTTT.

The chain uses TRBV7-7 and TRBJ1-5, with TRBD1 matching over 7 bases. Germline CDR1 reads SSHAT; CDR2 reads FNYEAQ (reference sequence). The V gene end was trimmed by 4 bases and the J gene end by 5 bases; junction bases not matched to a gene: 8. This CDR3 contains 15 residues. The CDR3 bases are TGTGCCAGCAGCTATGTACAGGGGCCGGATCAGCCCCAGCATTTT. As protein: CASSYVQGPDQPQHF.

The chain couples TRBV19 to TRBJ2-1, with TRBD1 identical over 8 bases. J was trimmed by 1 base and V by 8 bases; bases with no gene match: 7. Per germline, CDR1 LNHDA and CDR2 SQIVND (reference sequence). This CDR3 is 15 amino acids long. The CDR3 nucleotides read TGTGCCAGTGGCGACAGGGGCCTTTCCTACAATGAGCAGTTCTTC. It is translated as CASGDRGLSYNEQFF. The whole variable domain, remainder taken from reference TRBV19 and TRBJ2-1, is DGGITQSPKYLFRKEGQNVTLSCEQNLNHDAMYWYRQDPGQGLRLIYYSQIVNDFQKGDIAEGYSVSREKKESFPLTVTSAQKNPTAFYLCASGDRGLSYNEQFFGPGTRLTVL.

The chain links TRBV23-1 to TRBJ1-5; D ambiguous. TRBV23-1 falls under the ORF class, with uncertain function. This CDR3 is built from 15 residues. V was pared by 3 bases and J by 2 bases, with 11 bases between. CDR3 nucleotides: TGCGCCAGCAGTCAGAACTTGTCCGGCAATCAGCCCCAGCATTTT. It encodes CASSQNLSGNQPQHF.

This chain links TRBV12-3 or TRBV12-4 with TRBJ2-5; D unresolved. CDR3 size: 12 residues. V lost 2 bases and J 5 bases, leaving 6 bases between the germline ends. In nucleotides, the CDR3 is TGTGCCAGCAGTTTACTTCGGGAGACCCAGTACTTC. It encodes CASSLLRETQYF.

This clone was seen a handful of times. The chain combines TRBV4-1 with TRBJ1-3; no firm D call. The CDR3 is made up of 17 amino acids. V was cut by 0 bases and J by 0 bases, with 12 bases left in between. Germline loops: CDR1 MGHRA, CDR2 YSYEKL. CDR3 DNA: TGCGCCAGCAGCCAAGATGTGCTAGGCAGCTCTGGAAACACCATATATTTT. It encodes CASSQDVLGSSGNTIYF.

The chain carries TRBV5-8 and TRBJ2-1; D may be TRBD2 (5 bases). This CDR3 has 15 residues. CDR1 is SGHTS and CDR2 is YDEGEE in the germline V gene. V lost 7 bases and J lost 0, with 14 bases in between. CDR3 DNA sequence: TGTGCCAGCGCCAGAGGGTTAAGCTCCTACAATGAGCAGTTCTTC. Translating gives CASARGLSSYNEQFF.

The CDR3 protein is CASSEAGTGPYEQYF. The CDR3 nucleotides are TGTGCCAGCAGTGAAGCGGGGACAGGGCCCTACGAGCAGTACTTC. J is TRBJ2-7 and V is TRBV6-1, with 9 bases that match TRBD1. Germline-derived CDR1 and CDR2 are MNHNS and SASEGT. The CDR3 runs to 15 residues. V lost 0 bases and J lost 2; bases outside the gene matches: 2.

This clone was recorded once. V and J are TRBV21-1 and TRBJ1-4; whether TRBD1, the table's D call, matches the DNA was not checked. TRBV21-1 is assigned pseudogene status. The CDR3 is made up of 16 amino acids. The CDR3 nucleotides read TGTGCCAGCAGCAACCGTGACAGGGGGCAAGATGAAAAACTGTTTTTT. Translated: CASSNRDRGQDEKLFF.

Regarding this clone: The same CDR3 arises from other DNA sequences in this sample as well. The chain couples TRBV18 to TRBJ2-5; TRBD2 might be the D (6 bases). The CDR3 contains 12 residues. The V gene's germline CDR1 is KGHSH and CDR2 LQKENI. Between the trimmed V and J ends, which lost 2 bases and 5 bases, there was a span of 6 bases. The CDR3 DNA sequence: TGTGCCAGCTCACCAGGAGGGGAGACCCAGTACTTC. Encoded protein: CASSPGGETQYF. The whole variable domain, remainder taken from reference TRBV18 and TRBJ2-5, is NAGVMQNPRHLVRRRGQEARLRCSPMKGHSHVYWYRQLPEEGLKFMVYLQKENIIDESGMPKERFSAEFPKEGPSILRIQQVVRGDSAAYFCASSPGGETQYFGPGTRLLVL.

The J gene is TRBJ2-1, the V gene TRBV29-1; 7 bases map to TRBD2. CDR1 SQVTM and CDR2 ANQGSEA come from the germline V gene. There are 13 residues in the CDR3. V dropped 6 bases and J dropped 6; count of bases not matched to a gene: 8. The CDR3 nucleotides read TGCAGCGTCGCACCCCGACTAGCCAATGAGCAGTTCTTC. Its translation is CSVAPRLANEQFF.

This rearrangement joins TRBV5-1 to TRBJ1-1, with a weak D call TRBD1 (6 bases). Deletions cut 1 base from V and 1 base from J, with 8 bases between. Germline values: CDR1 SGHRS, CDR2 YFSETQ. The CDR3 spans 14 residues. The CDR3 nucleotides read TGCGCCAGCAGCTTGAGACAGGCGAACACTGAAGCTTTCTTT. Translated: CASSLRQANTEAFF.

V is TRBV5-1 and J is TRBJ2-6; D is undetermined. The germline gives CDR1 SGHRS, CDR2 YFSETQ. The CDR3 covers 14 residues. V lost 4 bases to trimming and J lost 0 bases, with 5 bases between them. CDR3 region: CASSGGSGANVLTF. In nucleotides, the CDR3 is TGCGCCAGCAGCGGCGGCTCTGGGGCCAACGTCCTGACTTTC.

This clone came up a few times. The chain couples TRBV7-6 to TRBJ2-7; 10 bases agree with TRBD1. After removal of 5 bases from V and 6 bases from J, the junction contained 7 bases not matched to a gene. Germline lookup yields CDR1 SGHVS and CDR2 FNYEAQ. The CDR3 length is 14 residues. The CDR3 protein is CASSLGTGASEQYF. The CDR3 region has the DNA TGTGCCAGCAGCCTAGGGACAGGGGCGAGCGAGCAGTACTTC.

The chain has TRBV6-6 and TRBJ2-7; the match to TRBD2 covers 7 bases. Germline-derived CDR1 and CDR2 are MNHNY and SVGAGI (reference sequence). CDR3 size: 14 residues. V gave up 4 bases and J gave up 1 base; unmatched junction bases: 4. In nucleotides, the CDR3 is TGTGCCAGCAGTTTAAGGGGAGGGTCCTACGAGCAGTACTTC. It translates to CASSLRGGSYEQYF.

V and J are TRBV6-2 or TRBV6-3 and TRBJ2-3; no reliable D call. Germline CDR1 and CDR2: MNHEY and SVGEGT. The CDR3 contains 11 residues. V was trimmed by 5 bases and J by 5 bases, leaving 5 bases between them. DNA of the CDR3: TGTGCCAGCAGTCGCGGAGATACGCAGTATTTT. The encoded protein is CASSRGDTQYF.

The chain links TRBV28 to TRBJ2-4; possible D gene TRBD1, 6 bases. Trimming stripped 6 bases from V and 9 bases from J, with 21 bases between. The CDR3 covers 15 residues. Germline assignment: CDR1 MDHEN and CDR2 SYDVKM. CDR3 coding DNA: TGTGCCAGCAGCCCCCCCCGAGGGGGTGGGACCATTCAGTACTTC. Encoded protein: CASSPPRGGGTIQYF.

The V call is TRBV5-1, the J call TRBJ2-5; D is possibly TRBD2 (6 bases). Trimming left V 3 bases short and J 4 bases short, with 16 bases between. The germline CDR1 and CDR2 sequences are SGHRS and YFSETQ. The CDR3 contains 15 residues. As DNA, the CDR3 is TGCGCCAGCAGCTGGAGAGGGACTTCCGGAGAGACCCAGTACTTC. It codes for CASSWRGTSGETQYF. Full variable domain (missing parts from reference TRBV5-1 and TRBJ2-5): KAGVTQTPRYLIKTRGQQVTLSCSPISGHRSVSWYQQTPGQGLQFLFEYFSETQRNKGNFPGRFSGRQFSNSRSEMNVSTLELGDSALYLCASSWRGTSGETQYFGPGTRLLVL.